The T cell receptor beta chain described here comes from a study of cytomegalovirus exposure and HLA in healthy donors. Regarding the study as a whole: When the data were analyzed later, several of the most significant clusters appeared to be linked to common viral pathogens. Among the sequence variants, a highly shared cluster was likely an artifact of sequencing. Overall, 164 TCR beta chains were annotated as cytomegalovirus-associated.

Primers: 60 Vbeta forward and 13 Jbeta reverse. Authors' data handling: It was a later analysis that counted tens of millions of unique TCR beta chains, of which roughly 10 million were shared. Using immunoSEQ multiplex PCR, the repertoire was profiled, and TCRdb retains in-frame clones only, with some absent. Clone size and V and J calls were adopted from that table, with D and trimming inferred from the DNA. The sample lists 200,000 to 250,000 clones, about 80% occurring once. V was shortened by 4 bases and J by 4 bases, with 14 bases between the two germline ends. The CDR3 has 14 amino acids. Germline V gene sequence: CDR1 SGDLS, CDR2 YYNGEE. There are a few counts of this clone. Antigen specificity is unknown.

Specimen: PBMCs. V usage is TRBV9 and J usage is TRBJ1-2; D is ambiguous. The TCR was taken from a middle-aged woman in good health and CMV-seronegative. CDR3: CASSLGGAAYGYTF. Written as DNA, the CDR3 is TGTGCCAGCAGCCTAGGTGGAGCAGCCTATGGCTACACCTTC.